The T cell receptor (beta chain) described here comes from a study of response to subunit inactivated influenza vaccine. There are 11 residues in the CDR3. Per germline, CDR1 MNHEY and CDR2 SVGEGT. V gave up 4 bases and J gave up 5 bases, with 6 bases separating them. From the RT-PCR reads, TCRdb called clonotypes with MiXCR, one entry per CDR3 protein. The data contain hundreds of thousands of distinct CDR3 sequences, over 11% of them singletons. Study findings and constraints: Authors suggested each seasonal influenza vaccination recruits few new T cells.

As regards this clonotype: Its antigen is unknown.

The clonotype comes from a man over 45 who received an inactivated influenza vaccine. The genes are TRBV6-2 or TRBV6-3 and TRBJ2-7, with unresolved D. The sample was PBMCs from blood, taken less than 15 days before vaccination. CDR3 DNA: TGTGCCAGCAGTTCGATTAACGAGCAGTACTTC. Translated, it gives CASSSINEQYF.